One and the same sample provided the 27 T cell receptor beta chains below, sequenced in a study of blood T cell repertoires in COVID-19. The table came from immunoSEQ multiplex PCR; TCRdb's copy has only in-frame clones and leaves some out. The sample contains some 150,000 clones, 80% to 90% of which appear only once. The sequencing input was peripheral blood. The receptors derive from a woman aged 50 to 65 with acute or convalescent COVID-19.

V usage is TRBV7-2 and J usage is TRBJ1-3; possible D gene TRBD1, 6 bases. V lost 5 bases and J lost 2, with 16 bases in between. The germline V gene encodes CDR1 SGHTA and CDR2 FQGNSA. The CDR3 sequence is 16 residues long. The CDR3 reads CASSAWTEGAGNTIYF. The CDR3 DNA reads TGTGCCAGCAGCGCCTGGACAGAGGGGGCTGGAAACACCATATATTTT.

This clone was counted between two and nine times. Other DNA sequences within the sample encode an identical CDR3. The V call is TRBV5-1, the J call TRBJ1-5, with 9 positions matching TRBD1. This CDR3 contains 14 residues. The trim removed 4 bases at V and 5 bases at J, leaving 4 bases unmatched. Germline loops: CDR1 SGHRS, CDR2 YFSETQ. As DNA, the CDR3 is TGCGCCAGCAGCCTGGGACAGGGAGATCAGCCCCAGCATTTT. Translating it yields CASSLGQGDQPQHF.

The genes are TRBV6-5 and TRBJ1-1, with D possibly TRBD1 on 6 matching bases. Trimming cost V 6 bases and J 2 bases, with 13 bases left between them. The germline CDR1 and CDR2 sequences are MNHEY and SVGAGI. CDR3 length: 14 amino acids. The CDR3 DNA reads TGTGCCAGCAGCTGGGACATTGATAACACTGAAGCTTTCTTT. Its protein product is CASSWDIDNTEAFF.

The CDR3 sequence: CASISLGQGFQEQYF. Written as DNA, the CDR3 is TGTGCCAGCATTTCCCTGGGACAGGGGTTTCAAGAGCAGTACTTC. The genes are TRBV27 and TRBJ2-7; 10 nucleotides agree with TRBD1. Per germline, CDR1 MNHEY and CDR2 SMNVEV (reference sequence). This CDR3 has 15 amino acids. Trimming took 7 bases from V and 7 from J; bases not matched to a gene: 13.

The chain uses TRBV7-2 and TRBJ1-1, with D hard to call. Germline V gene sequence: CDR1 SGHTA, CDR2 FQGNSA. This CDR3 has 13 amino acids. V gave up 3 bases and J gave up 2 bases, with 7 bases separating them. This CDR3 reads CASSFAANTEAFF. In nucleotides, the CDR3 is TGTGCCAGCAGCTTTGCGGCTAACACTGAAGCTTTCTTT.

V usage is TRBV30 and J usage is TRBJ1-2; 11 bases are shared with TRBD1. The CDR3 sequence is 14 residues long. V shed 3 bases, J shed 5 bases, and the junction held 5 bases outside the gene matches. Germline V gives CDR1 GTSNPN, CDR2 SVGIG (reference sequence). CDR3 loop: CAWSGGDRGYGYTF. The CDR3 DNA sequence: TGTGCCTGGAGCGGAGGGGACAGGGGGTATGGCTACACCTTC.

In DNA, the CDR3 is TGTGCCAGCAGCCCCGGGAGCTCTGGAAACACCATATATTTT. Translation gives CASSPGSSGNTIYF. The chain joins TRBV11-3 to TRBJ1-3; no clear D. V lost 5 bases, J lost 0 bases, and 8 bases lay in between. The CDR3 totals 14 residues. The germline CDR1 and CDR2 sequences are SGHNT and YENEEA. The variable domain in full, with the rest retrieved from reference TRBV11-3 and TRBJ1-3, is EAGVVQSPRYKIIEKKQPVAFWCNPISGHNTLYWYLQNLGQGPELLIRYENEEAVDDSQLPKDRFSAERLKGVDSTLKIQPAELGDSAVYLCASSPGSSGNTIYFGEGSWLTVV.

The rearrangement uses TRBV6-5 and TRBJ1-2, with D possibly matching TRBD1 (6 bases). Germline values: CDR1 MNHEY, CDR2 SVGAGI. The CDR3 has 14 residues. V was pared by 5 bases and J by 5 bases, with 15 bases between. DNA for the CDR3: TGTGCCAGCAGTCCCCGGACAGAGGAGTATGGCTACACCTTC. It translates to CASSPRTEEYGYTF.

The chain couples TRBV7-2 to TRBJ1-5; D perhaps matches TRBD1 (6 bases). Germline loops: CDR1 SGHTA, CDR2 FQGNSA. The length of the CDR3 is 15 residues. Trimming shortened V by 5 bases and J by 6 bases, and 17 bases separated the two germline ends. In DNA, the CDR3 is TGTGCCAGCAGCCAAGGGGGGGGAACGGTTCAGCCCCAGCATTTT. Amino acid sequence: CASSQGGGTVQPQHF.

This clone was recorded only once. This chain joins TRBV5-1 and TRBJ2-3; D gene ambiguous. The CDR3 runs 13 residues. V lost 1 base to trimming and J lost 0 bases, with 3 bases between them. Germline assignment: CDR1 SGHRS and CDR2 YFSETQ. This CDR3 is CASSLPSTDTQYF. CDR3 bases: TGCGCCAGCAGCTTGCCTAGCACAGATACGCAGTATTTT.

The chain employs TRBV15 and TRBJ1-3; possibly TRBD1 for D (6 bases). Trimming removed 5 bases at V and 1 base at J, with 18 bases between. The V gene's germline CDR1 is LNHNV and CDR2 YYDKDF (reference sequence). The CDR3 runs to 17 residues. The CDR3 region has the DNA TGTGCCACCAGCGCCGAGATACTACAGGGTTCTGGAAACACCATATATTTT. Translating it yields CATSAEILQGSGNTIYF. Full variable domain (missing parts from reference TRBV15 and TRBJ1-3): DAMVIQNPRYQVTQFGKPVTLSCSQTLNHNVMYWYQQKSSQAPKLLFHYYDKDFNNEADTPDNFQSRRPNTSFCFLDIRSPGLGDTAMYLCATSAEILQGSGNTIYFGEGSWLTVV.

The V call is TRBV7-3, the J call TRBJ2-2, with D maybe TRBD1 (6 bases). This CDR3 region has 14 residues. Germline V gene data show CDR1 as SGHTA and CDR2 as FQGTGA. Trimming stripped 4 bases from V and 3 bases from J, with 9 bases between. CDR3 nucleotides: TGTGCCAGCAGCTGGGGGCAGGACACCGGGGAGCTGTTTTTT. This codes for CASSWGQDTGELFF.

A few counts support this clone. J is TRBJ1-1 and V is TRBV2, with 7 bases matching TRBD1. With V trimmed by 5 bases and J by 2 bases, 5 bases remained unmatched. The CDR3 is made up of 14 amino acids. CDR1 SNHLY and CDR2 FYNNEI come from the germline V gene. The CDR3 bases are TGTGCCAGCAGTCGACAGGGAATTAACACTGAAGCTTTCTTT. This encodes CASSRQGINTEAFF.

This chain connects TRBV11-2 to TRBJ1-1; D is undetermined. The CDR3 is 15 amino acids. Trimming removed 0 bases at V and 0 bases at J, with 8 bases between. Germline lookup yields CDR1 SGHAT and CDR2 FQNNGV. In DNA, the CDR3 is TGTGCCAGCAGCTTAGAGGGCAGCATGAACACTGAAGCTTTCTTT. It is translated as CASSLEGSMNTEAFF.

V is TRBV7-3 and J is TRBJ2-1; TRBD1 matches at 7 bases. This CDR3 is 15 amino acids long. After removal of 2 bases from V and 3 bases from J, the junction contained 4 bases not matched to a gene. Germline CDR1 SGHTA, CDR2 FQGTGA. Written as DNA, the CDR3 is TGTGCCAGCAGCTTACGAGGGGGCCACTACAATGAGCAGTTCTTC. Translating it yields CASSLRGGHYNEQFF.

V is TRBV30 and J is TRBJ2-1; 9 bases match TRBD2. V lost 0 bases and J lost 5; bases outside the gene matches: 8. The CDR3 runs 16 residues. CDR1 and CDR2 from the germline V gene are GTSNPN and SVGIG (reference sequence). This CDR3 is CAWSVIASGKNNEQFF. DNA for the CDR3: TGTGCCTGGAGTGTAATCGCTAGCGGGAAGAACAATGAGCAGTTCTTC.

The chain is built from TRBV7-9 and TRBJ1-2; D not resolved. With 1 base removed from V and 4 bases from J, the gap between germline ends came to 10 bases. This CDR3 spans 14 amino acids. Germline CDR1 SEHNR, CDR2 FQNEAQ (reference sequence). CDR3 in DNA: TGTGCCAGCAGCTTAGGAGAGGCCAGCTATGGCTACACCTTC. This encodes CASSLGEASYGYTF.

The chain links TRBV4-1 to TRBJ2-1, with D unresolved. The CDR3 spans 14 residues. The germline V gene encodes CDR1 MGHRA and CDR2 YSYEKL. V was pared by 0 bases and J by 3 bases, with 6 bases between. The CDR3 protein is CASSQDTGYNEQFF. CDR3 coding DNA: TGCGCCAGCAGCCAAGATACGGGCTACAATGAGCAGTTCTTC.

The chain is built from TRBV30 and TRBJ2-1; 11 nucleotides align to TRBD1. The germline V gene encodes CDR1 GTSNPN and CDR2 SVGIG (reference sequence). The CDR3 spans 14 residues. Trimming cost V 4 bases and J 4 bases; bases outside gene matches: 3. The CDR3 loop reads CAWTDRGPYNEQFF. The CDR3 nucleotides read TGTGCCTGGACGGACAGGGGGCCTTACAATGAGCAGTTCTTC.

The CDR3 loop reads CASSPGEGNTIYF. The CDR3 DNA reads as TGTGCCAGCAGCCCAGGGGAGGGAAACACCATATATTTT. This rearrangement joins TRBV7-6 to TRBJ1-3; D might be TRBD1 (6 bases). In germline, CDR1 is SGHVS, CDR2 FNYEAQ. The CDR3 has 13 residues. V shed 5 bases and J shed 4 bases, with 9 bases lying between them.

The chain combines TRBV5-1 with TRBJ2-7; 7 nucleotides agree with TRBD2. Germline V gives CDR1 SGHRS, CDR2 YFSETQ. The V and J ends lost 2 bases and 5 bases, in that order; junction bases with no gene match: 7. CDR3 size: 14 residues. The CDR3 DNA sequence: TGCGCCAGCAGCTTATCCGGGAGGAACGACGAGCAGTACTTC. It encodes CASSLSGRNDEQYF.

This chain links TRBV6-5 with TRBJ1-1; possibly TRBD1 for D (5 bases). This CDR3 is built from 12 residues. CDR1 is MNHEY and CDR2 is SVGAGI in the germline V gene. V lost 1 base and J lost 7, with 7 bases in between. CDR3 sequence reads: CASSYFGGEAFF. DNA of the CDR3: TGTGCCAGCAGTTACTTCGGGGGTGAAGCTTTCTTT.

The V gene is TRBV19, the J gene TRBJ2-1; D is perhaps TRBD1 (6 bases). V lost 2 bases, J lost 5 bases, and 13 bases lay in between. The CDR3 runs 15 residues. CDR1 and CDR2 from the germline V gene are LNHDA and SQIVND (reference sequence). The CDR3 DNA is TGTGCCAGTAGTATAATGGGGGCATCTCACAATGAGCAGTTCTTC. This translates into CASSIMGASHNEQFF.

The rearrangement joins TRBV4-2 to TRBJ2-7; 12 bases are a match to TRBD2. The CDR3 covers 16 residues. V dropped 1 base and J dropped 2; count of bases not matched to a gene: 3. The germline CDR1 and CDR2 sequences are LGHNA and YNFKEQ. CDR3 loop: CASSQAPSGGAYEQYF. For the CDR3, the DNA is TGTGCCAGCAGCCAAGCTCCTAGCGGGGGGGCCTACGAGCAGTACTTC.

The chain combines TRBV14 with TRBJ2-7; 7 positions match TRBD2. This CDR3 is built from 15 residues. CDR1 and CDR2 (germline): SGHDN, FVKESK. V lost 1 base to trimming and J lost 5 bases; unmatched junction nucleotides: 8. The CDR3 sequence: CASSQVAGGSHEQYF. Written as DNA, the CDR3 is TGTGCCAGCAGCCAAGTAGCGGGTGGTTCCCACGAGCAGTACTTC.

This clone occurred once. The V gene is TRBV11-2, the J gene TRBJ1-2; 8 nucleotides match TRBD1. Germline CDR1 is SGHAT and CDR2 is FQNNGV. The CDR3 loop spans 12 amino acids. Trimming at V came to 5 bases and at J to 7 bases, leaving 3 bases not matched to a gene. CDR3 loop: CASSLDRAGYTF. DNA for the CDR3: TGTGCCAGCAGCCTGGACAGGGCTGGCTACACCTTC.

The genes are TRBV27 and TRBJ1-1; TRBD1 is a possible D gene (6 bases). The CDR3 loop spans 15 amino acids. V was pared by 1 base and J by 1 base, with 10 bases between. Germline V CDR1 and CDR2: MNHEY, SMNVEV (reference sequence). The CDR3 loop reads CASSLWGRGNTEAFF. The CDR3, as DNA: TGTGCCAGCAGTTTATGGGGCAGGGGGAACACTGAAGCTTTCTTT.